The 25 T cell receptor beta chains below come from one sample, sequenced in a study of blood T cell repertoires in COVID-19. Clones were sequenced by immunoSEQ multiplex PCR, and TCRdb holds only the in-frame ones, with some missing. The sample holds some 220,000 clones, 75% to 90% seen once. The specimen was peripheral blood. The receptors stem from a woman in her seventies with COVID-19, enrolled during active disease.

The chain recombines TRBV30 with TRBJ1-6; D gene uncertain. Trimming took 4 bases from V and 2 from J, leaving 9 bases between them. The CDR3 has 14 amino acids. The germline V gene has CDR1 GTSNPN and CDR2 SVGIG (reference sequence). The CDR3 region is CAWTGITYNSPLHF. DNA of the CDR3: TGTGCCTGGACAGGAATCACCTATAATTCACCCCTCCACTTT.

The gene calls are TRBV7-3 and TRBJ2-4, with 10 bases lining up with TRBD1. Unmatched junction bases numbered 9, after V lost 2 bases and J lost 5 bases. The CDR3 is made up of 17 amino acids. The germline V gene encodes CDR1 SGHTA and CDR2 FQGTGA. The CDR3, as DNA: TGTGCCAGCAGCTTAGGTCCGGACAGGGGGAGGGAAAACATTCAGTACTTC. Its translation: CASSLGPDRGRENIQYF.

The chain couples TRBV6-2 or TRBV6-3 to TRBJ1-4; 11 bases are shared with TRBD1. After removal of 5 bases from V and 3 bases from J, the junction contained 2 bases not matched to a gene. Germline CDR1 and CDR2: MNHEY and SVGEGT. The CDR3 runs 15 residues. The CDR3, as DNA: TGTGCCAGCAGTGGACAGGGGGCGGCTAATGAAAAACTGTTTTTT. Translated, it gives CASSGQGAANEKLFF.

This chain connects TRBV3-1 (or the pseudogene TRBV3-2) to TRBJ2-3, with D maybe TRBD2 (6 bases). V dropped 4 bases and J dropped 0 bases, with 11 bases sitting between them. Looked up from germline, CDR1 is LGHDT and CDR2 is YNNKEL (reference sequence). This CDR3 has 15 residues. DNA for the CDR3: TGTGCCAGCAGCCGCGCGGGGACTAGCACAGATACGCAGTATTTT. As protein: CASSRAGTSTDTQYF.

Note on this clone: This same CDR3 is encoded by further DNA sequences in the sample. The chain carries TRBV5-1 and TRBJ2-2; 7 bases match TRBD1. Unmatched junction bases numbered 2, after V lost 0 bases and J lost 3 bases. Germline-derived CDR1 and CDR2 are SGHRS and YFSETQ. The CDR3 runs to 15 residues. The CDR3 nucleotides read TGCGCCAGCAGCTTGGAAGGGGGCTACACCGGGGAGCTGTTTTTT. Its protein is CASSLEGGYTGELFF.

Notes on this clone: Distinct nucleotide sequences in the sample also encode this CDR3. This rearrangement joins TRBV28 to TRBJ1-5, with D tentatively TRBD1 (5 bases). The CDR3 covers 12 residues. With 6 bases removed from V and 4 bases from J, the gap between germline ends came to 7 bases. CDR1 and CDR2 from the germline V gene are MDHEN and SYDVKM. CDR3 sequence reads: CASRGGNQPQHF. The CDR3 nucleotides are TGTGCCAGCAGGGGGGGGAATCAGCCCCAGCATTTT.

This clone was picked up a small number of times. V and J are TRBV7-3 and TRBJ1-1; weak D call: TRBD1 (6 bases). From germline, CDR1 is SGHTA and CDR2 FQGTGA. The length of the CDR3 is 16 residues. The ends were cut back, 4 bases at V and 0 bases at J, with 15 bases in the middle. Written as DNA, the CDR3 is TGTGCCAGCAGCTATGAGACAGGCACTATGAACACTGAAGCTTTCTTT. This sequence encodes CASSYETGTMNTEAFF.

This clone showed up just a few times. The rearrangement links TRBV6-5 to TRBJ1-6; D possibly corresponds to TRBD1 (5 bases). In germline, CDR1 is MNHEY, CDR2 SVGAGI. The CDR3 is 15 amino acids. V shed 6 bases and J shed 0 bases, with 9 bases lying between them. CDR3 in amino acids: CASSPGVSYNSPLHF. In DNA, the CDR3 is TGTGCCAGCAGCCCGGGGGTCTCCTATAATTCACCCCTCCACTTT.

The chain recombines TRBV7-2 with TRBJ2-7, with D possibly matching TRBD2 (6 bases). Trimming took 1 base from V and 2 from J, leaving 12 bases between them. The CDR3 loop spans 15 amino acids. The germline CDR1 and CDR2 sequences are SGHTA and FQGNSA. The CDR3 sequence is CASSLVSGGAYEQYF. The CDR3 region has the DNA TGTGCCAGCAGCTTAGTTAGCGGTGGGGCCTACGAGCAGTACTTC.

The rearrangement links TRBV5-1 to TRBJ2-7; TRBD1 matches 8 bases. J lost 5 bases, V lost 4 bases, and 8 bases had no gene match. The CDR3 length is 14 residues. The germline V gene encodes CDR1 SGHRS and CDR2 YFSETQ. For the CDR3, the DNA is TGCGCCAGCAGCAGATCAGGGGGCCTAAACGAGCAGTACTTC. Protein product: CASSRSGGLNEQYF.

V usage is TRBV19 and J usage is TRBJ2-7; TRBD2 matches 9 bases. Looked up from germline, CDR1 is LNHDA and CDR2 is SQIVND (reference sequence). V lost 4 bases to trimming and J lost 2 bases; unmatched junction nucleotides: 3. The CDR3 sequence is 14 residues long. The CDR3 spells CASSTSGRTYEQYF. Written as DNA, the CDR3 is TGTGCCAGTAGTACCAGCGGGAGGACCTACGAGCAGTACTTC.

This chain links TRBV20-1 with TRBJ2-5, with D perhaps TRBD2 (6 bases). V lost 6 bases and J 1 base, leaving 12 bases between the germline ends. CDR3 length: 13 residues. The germline V gene encodes CDR1 DFQATT and CDR2 SNEGSKA (reference sequence). As DNA, the CDR3 is TGCAGTGCCAGTACTAGCAGCCAAGAGACCCAGTACTTC. Translating it yields CSASTSSQETQYF.

The V gene is TRBV19, the J gene TRBJ1-1, with TRBD1 matching 7 bases. J was trimmed by 8 bases and V by 0 bases; bases with no gene match: 3. Germline CDR1 is LNHDA and CDR2 is SQIVND (reference sequence). The CDR3 runs to 13 residues. The CDR3 DNA reads TGTGCCAGTAGTATAGACCCGGACAGGGAAGCTTTCTTT. This translates into CASSIDPDREAFF.

The genes are TRBV5-1 and TRBJ2-1, with 8 bases that match TRBD2. CDR3 length: 15 residues. Unmatched junction bases numbered 3, after V lost 4 bases and J lost 0 bases. Germline V gene data show CDR1 as SGHRS and CDR2 as YFSETQ. The CDR3 region has the DNA TGCGCCAGCAGCATGAGCGGGAGCTCCTACAATGAGCAGTTCTTC. This translates into CASSMSGSSYNEQFF.

The V and J genes are TRBV7-2 and TRBJ2-6; 8 bases are shared with TRBD2. The junction had 7 bases not matched to a gene; V was cut back by 1 base and J by 2 bases. CDR1 is SGHTA and CDR2 is FQGNSA in the germline V gene. CDR3 size: 18 residues. The CDR3 sequence is CASSLVGTRGTGANVLTF. The CDR3 DNA is TGTGCCAGCAGCTTAGTAGGGACTAGGGGAACTGGGGCCAACGTCCTGACTTTC.

There are a few counts of this clone. The chain is built from TRBV24-1 and TRBJ1-2; 8 nucleotides align to TRBD1. CDR1 is KGHDR, CDR2 SFDVKD, per germline. Germline trimming cut 4 bases from V and 6 bases from J; bases unmatched to any gene: 6. The CDR3 has 14 amino acids. DNA for the CDR3: TGTGCCACCAGTGACTGGACAGGGAGTCATGGCTACACCTTC. Translated, it gives CATSDWTGSHGYTF.

The V call is TRBV6-5, the J call TRBJ2-7, with TRBD2 matching over 10 bases. After removal of 1 base from V and 0 bases from J, the junction contained 3 bases not matched to a gene. Germline-derived CDR1 and CDR2 are MNHEY and SVGAGI. The CDR3 loop spans 16 amino acids. The CDR3 sequence: CASSYLASGSSYEQYF. The CDR3 DNA sequence: TGTGCCAGCAGTTACTTGGCTAGCGGGAGCTCCTACGAGCAGTACTTC.

This rearrangement joins TRBV10-3 to TRBJ2-7; 7 bases line up with TRBD1. The CDR3 totals 13 residues. Germline loops: CDR1 ENHRY, CDR2 SYGVKD. V was clipped by 6 bases and J by 1 base; unmatched bases: 3. The CDR3, as DNA: TGTGCCATCAGAGGGACAGAATCCTACGAGCAGTACTTC. It encodes CAIRGTESYEQYF.

This clone occurred many times. The rearrangement uses TRBV7-2 and TRBJ2-1; TRBD2 aligns across 7 bases. There are 15 residues in the CDR3. Trimming took 6 bases from V and 4 from J; bases not matched to a gene: 9. CDR1 and CDR2 (germline): SGHTA, FQGNSA. The CDR3 loop reads CASRAAGEPYNEQFF. The CDR3 nucleotides are TGTGCCAGCAGAGCGGCGGGGGAACCGTACAATGAGCAGTTCTTC.

The J gene is TRBJ2-2, the V gene TRBV5-6, with D tentatively TRBD2 (5 bases). With 1 base removed from V and 4 bases from J, the gap between germline ends came to 14 bases. This CDR3 has 16 residues. Germline assignment: CDR1 SGHDT and CDR2 YYEEEE. In nucleotides, the CDR3 is TGTGCCAGCAGCTTGAGAGACTTGGCGGGCACCGGGGAGCTGTTTTTT. Translated, it gives CASSLRDLAGTGELFF. The variable domain in full, with the rest retrieved from reference TRBV5-6 and TRBJ2-2, is DAGVTQSPTHLIKTRGQQVTLRCSPKSGHDTVSWYQQALGQGPQFIFQYYEEEERQRGNFPDRFSGHQFPNYSSELNVNALLLGDSALYLCASSLRDLAGTGELFFGEGSRLTVL.

The chain uses TRBV11-1 and TRBJ2-2; 13 nucleotides align to TRBD2. J was trimmed by 4 bases and V by 5 bases; bases with no gene match: 4. CDR3 size: 16 residues. The germline gives CDR1 SGHAT, CDR2 FQDESV (reference sequence). The DNA for the CDR3 is TGTGCCAGCAGCGTGAGACTAGCGGGGGGCACCGGGGAGCTGTTTTTT. Translation: CASSVRLAGGTGELFF.

The DNA for the CDR3 is TGTGCCAGCAATCGGGGTGGGGAGACCCAGTACTTC. Its translation is CASNRGGETQYF. V and J are TRBV25-1 and TRBJ2-5; possible D gene TRBD2, 5 bases. This CDR3 region has 12 residues. V lost 7 bases and J 5 bases, leaving 11 bases between the germline ends. The germline V gene encodes CDR1 MGHDK and CDR2 SYGVNS.

The gene calls are TRBV27 and TRBJ1-2; 12 positions agree with TRBD1. The junction had 10 bases not matched to a gene; V was cut back by 6 bases and J by 5 bases. The CDR3 runs 16 residues. CDR1 and CDR2 from the germline V gene are MNHEY and SMNVEV (reference sequence). The CDR3: CASRPSGTGGSYGYTF. The CDR3, as DNA: TGTGCCAGCAGGCCCTCCGGGACAGGGGGCTCTTATGGCTACACCTTC.

This chain connects TRBV19 to TRBJ2-3; TRBD1 matches at 7 bases. V shed 3 bases and J 5 bases; nucleotides not matched to a gene: 8. CDR3 length: 15 amino acids. Germline CDR1 and CDR2: LNHDA and SQIVND (reference sequence). CDR3 residues: CASSITGVKGDTQYF. In DNA form, the CDR3 reads TGTGCCAGTAGTATTACAGGGGTTAAGGGAGATACGCAGTATTTT.

A word on this clone: Other DNA sequences of this sample code for an identical CDR3. V and J are TRBV11-2 and TRBJ2-1; TRBD2 aligns across 8 bases. Germline-derived CDR1 and CDR2 are SGHAT and FQNNGV. Losses at the gene ends were 5 bases for V and 0 bases for J; bases not matched to a gene: 3. The CDR3 is 15 residues long. The CDR3 reads CASSPTSGSYNEQFF. The CDR3 DNA sequence: TGTGCCAGCAGCCCTACTAGCGGCTCCTACAATGAGCAGTTCTTC. Full variable domain (remainder filled in from reference TRBV11-2 and TRBJ2-1): EAGVAQSPRYKIIEKRQSVAFWCNPISGHATLYWYQQILGQGPKLLIQFQNNGVVDDSQLPKDRFSAERLKGVDSTLKIQPAKLEDSAVYLCASSPTSGSYNEQFFGPGTRLTVL.